Below are 28 T cell receptor beta chains sequenced from a single sample in a study of blood T cells in healthy people across ages. A J-beta primer mix and a sample-barcoded 5' primer were used in a second PCR of about 7 to 11 cycles. TCRdb fed the 5' RACE reads into MiXCR, producing one record per CDR3 protein. The sample lists 1 million to 1.2 million distinct CDR3 sequences, roughly two fifths occurring once. The sample consisted of blood. Source of these receptors: a man aged 18 to 30 in good health.

The J gene is TRBJ2-1, the V gene TRBV12-5, with D possibly matching TRBD2 (5 bases). Germline-derived CDR1 and CDR2 are LGHNT and FRNRAP. V was cut by 1 base and J by 1 base, with 14 bases left in between. The CDR3 sequence is 17 residues long. CDR3 amino acids: CASGLALTRSSYNEQFF. In nucleotides, the CDR3 is TGTGCTAGTGGTTTGGCATTAACTAGATCTTCCTACAATGAGCAGTTCTTC.

The chain recombines TRBV7-9 with TRBJ2-1; TRBD2 matches 9 bases. The V gene's germline CDR1 is SEHNR and CDR2 FQNEAQ (reference sequence). The CDR3 covers 18 residues. The J segment lost 8 bases and the V segment lost 4 bases, leaving 18 bases of the junction unmatched. The CDR3: CASSSPGLAVLNWDEQFF. As DNA, the CDR3 is TGTGCCAGCAGCTCCCCGGGACTAGCTGTGCTCAACTGGGATGAGCAGTTCTTC.

V usage is TRBV10-3 and J usage is TRBJ1-5; D is ambiguous. V lost 4 bases and J lost 5, with 9 bases in between. This CDR3 region has 13 residues. Germline lookup yields CDR1 ENHRY and CDR2 SYGVKD. In DNA, the CDR3 is TGTGCCATCAGTGGGGCAGGACATCAGCCCCAGCATTTT. Encoded protein: CAISGAGHQPQHF.

V gene TRBV20-1 combines with J gene TRBJ2-1; tentatively, D is TRBD2 (5 bases). Germline assignment: CDR1 DFQATT and CDR2 SNEGSKA (reference sequence). With 8 bases removed from V and 6 bases from J, the gap between germline ends came to 17 bases. This CDR3 is built from 13 residues. The chain's CDR3 is CSSTSGNPNEQFF. The DNA for the CDR3 is TGCAGTTCCACGTCGGGAAATCCCAATGAGCAGTTCTTC.

The chain joins TRBV4-1 to TRBJ2-4; TRBD1 or TRBD2 may be the D gene (7 bases each). CDR1 is MGHRA, CDR2 YSYEKL, per germline. V was pared by 1 base and J by 5 bases, with 15 bases between. This CDR3 comprises 16 residues. The CDR3 spells CASSQVGGTVENIQYF. CDR3 coding DNA: TGCGCCAGCAGCCAAGTGGGAGGGACAGTCGAAAACATTCAGTACTTC.

Concerning this clonotype: Compared with germline, one end of the junction differs, possibly owing to a read error. The CDR3 DNA follows: TGTGTCAGCAGCTTAGGGCCGACAGGTTTAGCTAACTATGGCTACACCTTC. Translation: CVSSLGPTGLANYGYTF. The rearrangement joins TRBV7-8 to TRBJ1-2; weak D call: TRBD1 (6 bases). Germline V gene lookup returns CDR1 SGHVS and CDR2 FQNEAQ. The CDR3 spans 17 residues.

The V and J genes are TRBV2 and TRBJ2-1, with 10 nucleotides matching TRBD1. The CDR3 runs 14 residues. V shed 5 bases, J shed 9 bases, and the junction held 7 bases outside the gene matches. CDR1 and CDR2 from the germline V gene are SNHLY and FYNNEI. The DNA of the CDR3 is TGTGCCAGCAGTAAAGAGGGACAGGGGAGTGAGCAGTTCTTC. It yields the protein CASSKEGQGSEQFF.

V is TRBV5-5 and J is TRBJ1-1; TRBD1 might be the D (5 bases). CDR1 SGHKS and CDR2 YYEKEE come from the germline V gene (reference sequence). The CDR3 runs to 11 residues. Trimming stripped 0 bases from V and 10 bases from J, with 7 bases between. CDR3 sequence (DNA): TGTGCCAGCAGCTTGGAGGGGAGAGCTTTCTTT. Encoded protein: CASSLEGRAFF.

This clonotype occurred many times. The chain links TRBV12-5 to TRBJ2-3, with no clear D. This CDR3 contains 14 residues. Trimming took 6 bases from V and 5 from J, leaving 15 bases between them. Germline V gene sequence: CDR1 LGHNT, CDR2 FRNRAP. CDR3 amino acids: CASGSRNAGDTQYF. CDR3 nucleotides: TGTGCTAGTGGAAGCCGTAATGCTGGAGATACGCAGTATTTT.

The J gene is TRBJ2-3, the V gene TRBV25-1; 7 positions agree with TRBD1. After removal of 3 bases from V and 4 bases from J, the junction contained 7 bases not matched to a gene. Germline V gene data show CDR1 as MGHDK and CDR2 as SYGVNS. This CDR3 has 15 amino acids. The CDR3 sequence: CASSDDREAADTQYF. The CDR3 DNA sequence: TGTGCCAGCAGTGATGACAGGGAAGCGGCAGATACGCAGTATTTT.

The chain carries TRBV7-9 and TRBJ1-5, with a tentative D call TRBD1 (5 bases). CDR1 is SEHNR, CDR2 FQNEAQ, per germline (reference sequence). The CDR3 length is 16 residues. Trimming took off 7 bases at V and 1 base at J, with 17 bases between the two ends. CDR3 DNA sequence: TGTGCCAGCACCTCTTCGGGGGGGGGGAGCAATCAGCCCCAGCATTTT. Translated: CASTSSGGGSNQPQHF. Using reference TRBV7-9 and TRBJ1-5 for the parts outside the CDR3, the full variable domain is DTGVSQNPRHKITKRGQNVTFRCDPISEHNRLYWYRQTLGQGPEFLTYFQNEAQLEKSRLLSDRFSAERPKGSFSTLEIQRTEQGDSAMYLCASTSSGGGSNQPQHFGDGTRLSIL.

The J gene is TRBJ1-4, the V gene TRBV27, with 9 bases aligning to TRBD1. V lost 6 bases and J lost 5; bases outside the gene matches: 4. Germline CDR1 MNHEY, CDR2 SMNVEV (reference sequence). This CDR3 comprises 14 residues. DNA of the CDR3: TGTGCCAGCAGCCTTACAGGGGGCAATGAAAAACTGTTTTTT. Residues: CASSLTGGNEKLFF.

The table lists this clonotype with a few counts. V and J are TRBV20-1 and TRBJ2-1, with 7 bases lining up with TRBD1. Germline-derived CDR1 and CDR2 are DFQATT and SNEGSKA (reference sequence). This CDR3 spans 15 amino acids. V lost 5 bases to trimming and J lost 4 bases; unmatched junction nucleotides: 11. The CDR3 DNA reads TGCAGTGCTTCGCTAGGGGGCCAAGCGTACAATGAGCAGTTCTTC. Residues: CSASLGGQAYNEQFF.

This clonotype has only a few counts. The rearrangement uses TRBV6-2 or TRBV6-3 and TRBJ1-2; no clear D gene. Per germline, CDR1 MNHEY and CDR2 SVGEGT. V gave up 4 bases and J gave up 8 bases, with 8 bases separating them. The CDR3 consists of 11 residues. The CDR3 protein is CASSFEGGYTF. DNA of the CDR3: TGTGCCAGCAGTTTCGAAGGAGGCTACACCTTC.

This clonotype was recorded a few times. V gene TRBV5-1 combines with J gene TRBJ1-4, with D possibly TRBD1 on 6 matching bases. The V and J ends lost 2 bases and 7 bases respectively, with 12 bases between them. This CDR3 contains 14 residues. CDR1 SGHRS and CDR2 YFSETQ come from the germline V gene. This CDR3 reads CASSLTTGSEKLFF. The CDR3 region has the DNA TGCGCCAGCAGCTTAACCACAGGGTCTGAAAAACTGTTTTTT.

Worth noting for this clonotype: One end of the junction is discordant with germline, which a read error may explain. The chain employs TRBV25-1 and TRBJ2-7; 12 bases match TRBD1. This CDR3 contains 16 residues. The germline CDR1 and CDR2 sequences are MGHDK and SYGVNS. DNA for the CDR3: TGTGCCAGCAGTGACCCCCCGGGACAGGGGGCCTATGAGCAGTACTTC. Translated: CASSDPPGQGAYEQYF.

This clonotype has just a few counts. The chain uses TRBV12-3 or TRBV12-4 and TRBJ2-1, with D perhaps TRBD2 (6 bases). Trimming shortened V by 4 bases and J by 12 bases, and 10 bases separated the two germline ends. This CDR3 contains 11 residues. CDR3 protein: CASSSGTSQFF. Written as DNA, the CDR3 is TGTGCCAGCAGTTCCGGGACTTCGCAGTTCTTC.

The V call is TRBV9, the J call TRBJ2-1; no reliable D call. CDR1 and CDR2 from the germline V gene are SGDLS and YYNGEE. CDR3 size: 14 residues. V was shortened by 0 bases and J by 9 bases, with 13 bases between the two germline ends. In DNA form, the CDR3 reads TGTGCCAGCAGCGTAGGGGGTTCTCGGAGTGAGCAGTTCTTC. Translation gives CASSVGGSRSEQFF.

The rearrangement uses TRBV12-3 or TRBV12-4 and TRBJ1-4; 11 bases map to TRBD1. With V trimmed by 4 bases and J by 4 bases, 8 bases remained unmatched. CDR3 size: 17 residues. The CDR3 loop is CASSWIGQGAFNEKLFF. The CDR3 coding sequence is TGTGCCAGCAGTTGGATCGGACAGGGGGCATTTAATGAAAAACTGTTTTTT.

The chain has TRBV6-5 and TRBJ2-7; D gene uncertain. Germline CDR1 MNHEY, CDR2 SVGAGI. Between the trimmed V and J ends, which lost 0 bases and 4 bases, there was a span of 16 bases. The CDR3 loop spans 16 amino acids. Here the CDR3 reads CASSYSSRPLIYEQYF. CDR3 in DNA: TGTGCCAGCAGTTACTCGAGTAGGCCCCTAATATACGAGCAGTACTTC.

The chain employs TRBV4-2 and TRBJ1-2; D call uncertain. V was clipped by 4 bases and J by 1 base, with 10 bases between them. The CDR3 sequence is 14 residues long. Germline loops: CDR1 LGHNA, CDR2 YNFKEQ. The CDR3 nucleotides read TGTGCCAGCAGCCGAGAACAGCGTAACTATGGCTACACCTTC. It yields the protein CASSREQRNYGYTF.

The rearrangement joins TRBV29-1 to TRBJ1-4, with D uncertain. This CDR3 has 13 amino acids. Germline CDR1 and CDR2: SQVTM and ANQGSEA. The V end lost 7 bases, the J end lost 13 bases, and 22 bases lay between the germline ends. The CDR3 sequence: CSALGPAERRLFF. The CDR3 DNA sequence: TGCAGCGCCCTAGGCCCAGCTGAAAGGAGACTGTTTTTT.

As concerns this clonotype: A much larger clone sits a single nucleotide away, making a read error possible. This chain joins TRBV5-1 and TRBJ1-1, with D perhaps matching TRBD1 (6 bases). The J call may be wrong; the DNA end is better matched by TRBJ2-3. The CDR3 consists of 17 residues. Germline CDR1 reads SGHRS; CDR2 reads YFSETQ. CDR3 sequence: CASSLKLQGSTDRMQYF. The CDR3 region has the DNA TGCGCCAGCAGCTTAAAACTACAGGGATCCACAGATAGGATGCAGTATTTT.

With respect to this clonotype: This may be a read error, as it is one base from a much larger clone. The chain joins TRBV5-1 to TRBJ2-3, with D perhaps assigned TRBD1 or TRBD2 (5 bases each). The germline CDR1 and CDR2 sequences are SGHRS and YFSETQ. Trimming shortened V by 5 bases and J by 0 bases, and 7 bases separated the two germline ends. CDR3 length equals 13 residues. CDR3 sequence (DNA): TGCGCCAGCAGATGGGGGAGCACAGATACGCAGTATTTT. This codes for CASRWGSTDTQYF.

V gene TRBV3-1 combines with J gene TRBJ1-2, with D maybe TRBD1 (5 bases). Looked up from germline, CDR1 is LGHDT and CDR2 is YNNKEL (reference sequence). This CDR3 contains 15 residues. Trimming removed 0 bases at V and 8 bases at J, with 16 bases between. The CDR3 coding sequence is TGTGCCAGCAGCCAAGAAGTGGGGACCGGTAGGGGCTACACCTTC. Translated: CASSQEVGTGRGYTF.

The sample holds a few counts of this clonotype. The chain links TRBV9 to TRBJ2-3; D is uncertain. Germline CDR1 SGDLS, CDR2 YYNGEE. With 2 bases removed from V and 2 bases from J, the gap between germline ends came to 9 bases. This CDR3 has 14 amino acids. The CDR3 bases are TGTGCCAGCAGCGTTATGGACCTCACAGATACGCAGTATTTT. Translation: CASSVMDLTDTQYF.

This clonotype was counted only a few times. V gene TRBV12-5 combines with J gene TRBJ1-1; D is unclear. V dropped 6 bases and J dropped 0 bases, with 8 bases sitting between them. Germline CDR1 is LGHNT and CDR2 is FRNRAP. This CDR3 has 13 amino acids. In DNA form, the CDR3 reads TGTGCTAGTGGAAGTCGATTGAACACTGAAGCTTTCTTT. It is translated as CASGSRLNTEAFF. The full variable domain, rest sourced from reference TRBV12-5 and TRBJ1-1, is DARVTQTPRHKVTEMGQEVTMRCQPILGHNTVFWYRQTMMQGLELLAYFRNRAPLDDSGMPKDRFSAEMPDATLATLKIQPSEPRDSAVYFCASGSRLNTEAFFGQGTRLTVV.

Comments on this clonotype: At one of its ends the junction is not consistent with the germline gene, which may arise from a read error. This chain connects TRBV14 to TRBJ2-3; D is uncertain. CDR1 is SGHDN and CDR2 is FVKESK in the germline V gene. This CDR3 has 15 residues. The CDR3 region is CVSSQEYQGTDTQYF. The CDR3 coding sequence is TGTGTCAGCAGCCAAGAATACCAAGGCACAGATACGCAGTATTTT.